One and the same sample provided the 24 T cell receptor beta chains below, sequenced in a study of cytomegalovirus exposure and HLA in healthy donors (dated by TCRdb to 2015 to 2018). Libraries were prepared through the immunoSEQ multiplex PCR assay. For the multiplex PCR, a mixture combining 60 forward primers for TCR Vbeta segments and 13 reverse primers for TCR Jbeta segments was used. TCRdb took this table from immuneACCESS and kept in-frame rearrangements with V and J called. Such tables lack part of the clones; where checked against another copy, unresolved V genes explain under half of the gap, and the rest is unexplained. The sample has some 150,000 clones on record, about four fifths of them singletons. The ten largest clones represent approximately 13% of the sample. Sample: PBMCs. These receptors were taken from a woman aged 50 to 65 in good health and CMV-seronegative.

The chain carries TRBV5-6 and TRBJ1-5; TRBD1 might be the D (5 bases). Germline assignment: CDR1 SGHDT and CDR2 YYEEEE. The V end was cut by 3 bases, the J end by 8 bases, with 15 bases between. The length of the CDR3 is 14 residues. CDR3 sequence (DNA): TGTGCCAGCAGCTGGGGGGTAGGGGCTGAGCCCCAGCATTTT. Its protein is CASSWGVGAEPQHF.

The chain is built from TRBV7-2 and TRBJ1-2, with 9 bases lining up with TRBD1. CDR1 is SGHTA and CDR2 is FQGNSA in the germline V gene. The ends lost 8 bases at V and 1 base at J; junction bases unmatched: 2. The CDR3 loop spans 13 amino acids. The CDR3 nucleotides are TGTGCCAGCGGGGACAGGGTTAACTATGGCTACACCTTC. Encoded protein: CASGDRVNYGYTF.

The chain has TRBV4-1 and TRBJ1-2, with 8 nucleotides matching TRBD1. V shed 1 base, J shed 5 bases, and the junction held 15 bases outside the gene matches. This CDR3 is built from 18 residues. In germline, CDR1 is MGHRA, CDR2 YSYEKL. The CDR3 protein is CASSQVPPPGGFSYGYTF. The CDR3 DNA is TGCGCCAGCAGCCAAGTTCCCCCCCCAGGGGGCTTTTCTTATGGCTACACCTTC.

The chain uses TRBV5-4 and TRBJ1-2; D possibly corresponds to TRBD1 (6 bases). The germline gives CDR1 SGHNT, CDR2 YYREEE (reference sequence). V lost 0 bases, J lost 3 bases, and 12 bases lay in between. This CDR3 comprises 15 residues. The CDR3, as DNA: TGTGCCAGCAGCTTGGGGGCGGGGGCGGACTATGGCTACACCTTC. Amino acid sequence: CASSLGAGADYGYTF.

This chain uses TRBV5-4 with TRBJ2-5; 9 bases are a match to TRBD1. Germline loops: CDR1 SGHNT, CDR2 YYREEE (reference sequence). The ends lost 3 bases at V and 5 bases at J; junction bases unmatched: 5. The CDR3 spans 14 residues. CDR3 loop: CASSSGTGQETQYF. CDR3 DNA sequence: TGTGCCAGCAGCTCCGGGACAGGGCAGGAGACCCAGTACTTC. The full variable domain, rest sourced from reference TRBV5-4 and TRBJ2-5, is ETGVTQSPTHLIKTRGQQVTLRCSSQSGHNTVSWYQQALGQGPQFIFQYYREEENGRGNFPPRFSGLQFPNYSSELNVNALELDDSALYLCASSSGTGQETQYFGPGTRLLVL.

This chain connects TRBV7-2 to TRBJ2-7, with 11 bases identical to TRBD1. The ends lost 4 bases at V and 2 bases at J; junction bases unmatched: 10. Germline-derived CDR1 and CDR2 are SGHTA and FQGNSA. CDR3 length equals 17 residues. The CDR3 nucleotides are TGTGCCAGCAGCTCGGTAATCCGGGACAGGGGGACCTACGAGCAGTACTTC. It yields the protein CASSSVIRDRGTYEQYF.

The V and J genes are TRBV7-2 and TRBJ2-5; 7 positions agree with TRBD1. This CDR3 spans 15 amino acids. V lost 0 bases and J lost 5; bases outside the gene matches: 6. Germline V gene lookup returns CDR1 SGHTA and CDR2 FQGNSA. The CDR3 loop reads CASSLAGGARETQYF. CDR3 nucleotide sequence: TGTGCCAGCAGCTTAGCAGGGGGCGCCCGGGAGACCCAGTACTTC. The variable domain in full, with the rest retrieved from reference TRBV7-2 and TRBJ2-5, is GAGVSQSPSNKVTEKGKDVELRCDPISGHTALYWYRQSLGQGLEFLIYFQGNSAPDKSGLPSDRFSAERTGGSVSTLTIQRTQQEDSAVYLCASSLAGGARETQYFGPGTRLLVL.

The CDR3 here is CASSLRGLATNEKLFF. CDR3 nucleotides: TGTGCCAGCAGTTTAAGAGGGTTGGCAACTAATGAAAAACTGTTTTTT. The chain uses TRBV28 and TRBJ1-4; no reliable D call. The CDR3 loop spans 16 amino acids. Trimming stripped 2 bases from V and 0 bases from J, with 10 bases between. The germline V gene encodes CDR1 MDHEN and CDR2 SYDVKM.

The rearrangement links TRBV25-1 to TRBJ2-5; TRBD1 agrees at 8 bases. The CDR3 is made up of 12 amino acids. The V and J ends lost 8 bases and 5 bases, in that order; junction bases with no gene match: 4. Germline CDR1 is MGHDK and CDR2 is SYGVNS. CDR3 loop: CASGDRPETQYF. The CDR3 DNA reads TGTGCCAGCGGGGACAGGCCGGAGACCCAGTACTTC.

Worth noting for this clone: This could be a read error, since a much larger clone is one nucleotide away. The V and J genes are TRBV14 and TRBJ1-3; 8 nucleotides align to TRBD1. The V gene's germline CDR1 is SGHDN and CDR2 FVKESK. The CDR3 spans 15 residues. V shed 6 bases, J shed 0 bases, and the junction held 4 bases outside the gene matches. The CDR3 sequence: CASSVTGGSGNTIYF. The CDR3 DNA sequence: TGTGCCAGCAGTGTAACAGGGGGCTCTGGAAACACCATATATTTT.

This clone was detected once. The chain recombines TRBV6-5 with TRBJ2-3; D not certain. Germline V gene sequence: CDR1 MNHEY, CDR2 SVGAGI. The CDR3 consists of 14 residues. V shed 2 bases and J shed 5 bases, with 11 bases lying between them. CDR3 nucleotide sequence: TGTGCCAGCAGTTACCGACTGATCCGAGATACGCAGTATTTT. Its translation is CASSYRLIRDTQYF.

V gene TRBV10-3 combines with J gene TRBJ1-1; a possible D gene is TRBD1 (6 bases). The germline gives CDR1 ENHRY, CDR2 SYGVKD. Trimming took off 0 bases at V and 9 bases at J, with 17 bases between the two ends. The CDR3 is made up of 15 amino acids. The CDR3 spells CAISESGRAGEQAFF. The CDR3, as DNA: TGTGCCATCAGTGAGTCGGGACGCGCAGGGGAGCAAGCTTTCTTT.

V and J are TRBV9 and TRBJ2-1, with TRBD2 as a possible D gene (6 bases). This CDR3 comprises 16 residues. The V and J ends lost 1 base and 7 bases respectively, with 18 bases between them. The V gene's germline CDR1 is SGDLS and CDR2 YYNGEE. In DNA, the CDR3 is TGTGCCAGCAGCGTATGGGCGGGGCGGGGAGGTAATGAGCAGTTCTTC. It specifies CASSVWAGRGGNEQFF.

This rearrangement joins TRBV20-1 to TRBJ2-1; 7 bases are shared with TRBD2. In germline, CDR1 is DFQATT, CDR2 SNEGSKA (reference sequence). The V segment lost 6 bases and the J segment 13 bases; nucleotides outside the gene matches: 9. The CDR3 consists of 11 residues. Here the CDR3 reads CSAQKGRDQFF. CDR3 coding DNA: TGCAGTGCCCAAAAGGGGAGGGATCAGTTCTTC.

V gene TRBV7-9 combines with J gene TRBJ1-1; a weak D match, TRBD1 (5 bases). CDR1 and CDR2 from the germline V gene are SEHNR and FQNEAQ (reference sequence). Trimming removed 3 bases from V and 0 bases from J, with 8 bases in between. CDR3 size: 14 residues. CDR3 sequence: CASSLTEMNTEAFF. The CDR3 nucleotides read TGTGCCAGCAGCTTGACAGAGATGAACACTGAAGCTTTCTTT.

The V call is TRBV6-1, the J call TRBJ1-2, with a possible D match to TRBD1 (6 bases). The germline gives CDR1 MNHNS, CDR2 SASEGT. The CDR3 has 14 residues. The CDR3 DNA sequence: TGTAAACGCGGCTCCGGGGGGCGCGGCTATGGCTACACCTTC. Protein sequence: CKRGSGGRGYGYTF.

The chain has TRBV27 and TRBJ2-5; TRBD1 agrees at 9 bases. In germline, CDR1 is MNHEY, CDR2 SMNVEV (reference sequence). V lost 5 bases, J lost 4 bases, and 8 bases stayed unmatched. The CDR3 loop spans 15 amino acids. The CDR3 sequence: CASSIGTGIAETQYF. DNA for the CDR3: TGTGCCAGCAGTATAGGGACAGGGATAGCAGAGACCCAGTACTTC.

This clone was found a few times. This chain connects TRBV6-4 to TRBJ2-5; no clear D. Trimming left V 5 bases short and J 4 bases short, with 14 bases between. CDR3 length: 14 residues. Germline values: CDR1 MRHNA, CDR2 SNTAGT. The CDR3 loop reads CASSYPRVRETQYF. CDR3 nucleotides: TGTGCCAGCAGTTACCCCCGGGTGCGAGAGACCCAGTACTTC.

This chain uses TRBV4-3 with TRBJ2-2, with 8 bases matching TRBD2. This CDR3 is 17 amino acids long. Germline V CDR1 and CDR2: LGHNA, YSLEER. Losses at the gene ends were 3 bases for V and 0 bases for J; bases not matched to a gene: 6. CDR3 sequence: CASSQEIAGPNTGELFF. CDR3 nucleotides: TGCGCCAGCAGCCAGGAAATAGCGGGACCGAACACCGGGGAGCTGTTTTTT.

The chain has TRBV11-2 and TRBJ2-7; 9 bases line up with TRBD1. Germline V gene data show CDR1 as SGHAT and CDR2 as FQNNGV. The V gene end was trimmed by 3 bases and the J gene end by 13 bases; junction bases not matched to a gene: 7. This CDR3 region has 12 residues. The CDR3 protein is CASSFSGTGLYF. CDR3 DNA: TGTGCCAGCAGCTTCTCCGGGACAGGGCTTTACTTC.

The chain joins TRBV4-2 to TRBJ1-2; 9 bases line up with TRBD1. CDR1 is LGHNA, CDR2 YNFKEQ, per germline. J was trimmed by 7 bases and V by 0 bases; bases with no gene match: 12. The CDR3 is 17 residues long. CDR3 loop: CASSQESLGQGKAGYTF. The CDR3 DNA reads TGTGCCAGCAGCCAAGAATCCCTGGGACAGGGAAAGGCTGGCTACACCTTC.

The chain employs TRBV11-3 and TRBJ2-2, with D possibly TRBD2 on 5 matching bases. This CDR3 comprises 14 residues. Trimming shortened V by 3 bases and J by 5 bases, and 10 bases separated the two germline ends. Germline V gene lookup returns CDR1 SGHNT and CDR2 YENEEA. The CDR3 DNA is TGTGCCAGCAGCTTGCGGACTGCGACCGGGGAGCTGTTTTTT. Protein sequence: CASSLRTATGELFF.

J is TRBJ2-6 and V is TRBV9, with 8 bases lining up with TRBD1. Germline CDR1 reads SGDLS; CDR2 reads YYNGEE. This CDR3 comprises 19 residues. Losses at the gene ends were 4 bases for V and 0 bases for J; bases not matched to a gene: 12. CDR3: CASSLQAGQGRSGANVLTF. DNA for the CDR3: TGTGCCAGCAGCCTACAAGCTGGACAGGGCCGCTCTGGGGCCAACGTCCTGACTTTC.

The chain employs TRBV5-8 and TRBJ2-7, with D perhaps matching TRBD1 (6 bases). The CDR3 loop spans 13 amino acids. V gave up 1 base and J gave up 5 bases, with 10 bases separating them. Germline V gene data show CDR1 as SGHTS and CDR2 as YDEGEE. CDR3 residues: CASSLPGTNEQYF. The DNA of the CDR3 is TGTGCCAGCAGCTTGCCTGGGACAAACGAGCAGTACTTC. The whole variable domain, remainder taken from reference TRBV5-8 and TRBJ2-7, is EAGVTQSPTHLIKTRGQQATLRCSPISGHTSVYWYQQALGLGLQFLLWYDEGEERNRGNFPPRFSGRQFPNYSSELNVNALELEDSALYLCASSLPGTNEQYFGPGTRLTVT.